This T cell receptor beta chain emerged from a study of human thymus T cells. Germline V gene lookup returns CDR1 SGHDN and CDR2 FVKESK. The CDR3 totals 15 residues. Between the trimmed V and J ends, which lost 1 base and 1 base, there was a span of 10 bases. The repertoire was sequenced with immunoSEQ multiplex PCR; TCRdb's copy has only in-frame clones and lacks some. The repertoire holds 54,000 or so clones, 94% seen once, with 5.5% to 7% in the top ten. Turning to this clone: Antigen: not known.

Study-level findings and limits: Usage of V and J genes appeared biased in thymic and blood repertoires.

The receptor was derived from a boy in the first two years of life with a congenital heart defect but otherwise immunologically healthy. The V and J genes are TRBV14 and TRBJ2-5; D is undetermined. Specimen: blood. In nucleotides, the CDR3 is TGTGCCAGCAGCCAAGTAGGGCCCATCCAAGAGACCCAGTACTTC. It yields the protein CASSQVGPIQETQYF.